This T cell receptor beta chain was recorded in a study of T cells after yellow fever vaccination. As for the study in general: Where fractions had low cell numbers, libraries were prepared from them with the SMART-Seq v4 Ultra Low Input RNA kit.

As to this clonotype: Its target is unknown.

Per germline, CDR1 DFQATT and CDR2 SNEGSKA (reference sequence). The length of the CDR3 is 15 residues. Trimming at V came to 6 bases and at J to 0 bases, leaving 2 bases not matched to a gene. Broader study findings: A weaker but faster secondary response was observed, peaking on day 5 versus 15.

Universal primer sites and UMIs were introduced during 5'RACE template-switching synthesis of TCR cDNA. TCRdb processed the 5' RACE reads anew with MiXCR; each CDR3 protein has one entry. The sample has about 580,000 distinct CDR3 sequences; less than 20% are singletons. This sequence was found in a man younger than 30 who received the YFV17D yellow fever vaccine. Sequenced here: PBMCs, sampled 5 days after the first yellow fever vaccination. This sequence joins TRBV20-1 and TRBJ2-6, with 10 bases identical to TRBD1. The DNA of the CDR3 is TGCAGTGCGAGACAGGGGGCCTCTGGGGCCAACGTCCTGACTTTC. It encodes CSARQGASGANVLTF.